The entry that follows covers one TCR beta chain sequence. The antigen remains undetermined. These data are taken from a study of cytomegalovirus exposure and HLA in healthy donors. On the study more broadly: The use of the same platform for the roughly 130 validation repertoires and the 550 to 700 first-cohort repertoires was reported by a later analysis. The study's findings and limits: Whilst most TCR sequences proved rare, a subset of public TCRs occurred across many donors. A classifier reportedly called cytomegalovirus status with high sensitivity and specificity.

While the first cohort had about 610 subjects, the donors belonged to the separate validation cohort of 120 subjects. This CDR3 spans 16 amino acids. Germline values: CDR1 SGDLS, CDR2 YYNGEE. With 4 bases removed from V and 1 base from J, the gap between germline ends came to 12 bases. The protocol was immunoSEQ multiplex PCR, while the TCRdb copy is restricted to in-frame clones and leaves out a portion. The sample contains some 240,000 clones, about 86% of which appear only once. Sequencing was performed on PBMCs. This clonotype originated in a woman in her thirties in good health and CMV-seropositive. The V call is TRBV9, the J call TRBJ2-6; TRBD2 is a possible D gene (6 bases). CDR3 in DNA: TGTGCCAGCAGCTCGGGACTCAATTCTGGGGCCAACGTCCTGACTTTC. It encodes CASSSGLNSGANVLTF. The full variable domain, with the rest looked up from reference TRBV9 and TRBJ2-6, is DSGVTQTPKHLITATGQRVTLRCSPRSGDLSVYWYQQSLDQGLQFLIQYYNGEERAKGNILERFSAQQFPDLHSELNLSSLELGDSALYFCASSSGLNSGANVLTFGAGSRLTVL.